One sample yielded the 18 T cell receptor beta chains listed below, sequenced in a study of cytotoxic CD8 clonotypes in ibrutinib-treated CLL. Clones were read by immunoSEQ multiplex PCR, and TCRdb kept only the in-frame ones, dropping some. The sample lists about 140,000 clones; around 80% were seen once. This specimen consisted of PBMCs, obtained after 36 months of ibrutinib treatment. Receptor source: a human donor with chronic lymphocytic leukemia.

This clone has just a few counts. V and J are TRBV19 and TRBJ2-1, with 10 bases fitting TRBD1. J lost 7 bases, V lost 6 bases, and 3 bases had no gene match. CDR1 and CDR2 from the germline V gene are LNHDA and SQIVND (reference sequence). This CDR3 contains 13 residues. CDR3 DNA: TGTGCCAGTAGCGGACAGGGGGGAAATGAGCAGTTCTTC. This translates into CASSGQGGNEQFF.

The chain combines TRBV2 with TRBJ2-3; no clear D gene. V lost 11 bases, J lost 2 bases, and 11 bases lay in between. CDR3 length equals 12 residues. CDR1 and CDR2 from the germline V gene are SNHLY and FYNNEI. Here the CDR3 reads CAPKSLTDTQYF. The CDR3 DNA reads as TGTGCCCCAAAGTCTCTCACAGATACGCAGTATTTT.

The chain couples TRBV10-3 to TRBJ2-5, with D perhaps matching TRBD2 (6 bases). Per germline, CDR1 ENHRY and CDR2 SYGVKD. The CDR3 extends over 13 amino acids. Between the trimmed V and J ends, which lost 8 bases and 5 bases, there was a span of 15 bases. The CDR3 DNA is TGTGCCATCGGTTCGGAGGGACGGGAGACCCAGTACTTC. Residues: CAIGSEGRETQYF.

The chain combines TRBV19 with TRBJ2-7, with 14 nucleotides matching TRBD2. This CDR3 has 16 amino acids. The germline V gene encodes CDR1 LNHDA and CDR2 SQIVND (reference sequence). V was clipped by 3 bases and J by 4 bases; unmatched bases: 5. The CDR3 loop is CASSMEGTSGRYEQYF. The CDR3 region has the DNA TGTGCCAGTAGTATGGAAGGGACTAGCGGGAGATACGAGCAGTACTTC.

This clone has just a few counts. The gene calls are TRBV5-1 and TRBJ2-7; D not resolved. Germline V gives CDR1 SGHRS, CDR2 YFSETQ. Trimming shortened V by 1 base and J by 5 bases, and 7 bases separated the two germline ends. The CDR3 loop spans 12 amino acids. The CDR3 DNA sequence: TGCGCCAGCAGCTTGAATGACGACGAGCAGTACTTC. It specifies CASSLNDDEQYF.

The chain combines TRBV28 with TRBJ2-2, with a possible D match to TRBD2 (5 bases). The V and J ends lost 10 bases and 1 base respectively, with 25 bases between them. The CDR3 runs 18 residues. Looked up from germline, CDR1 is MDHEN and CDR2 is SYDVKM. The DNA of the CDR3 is TGTGCCAAAAAATATGGAGGAACAAATCTTATGAACACCGGGGAGCTGTTTTTT. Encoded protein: CAKKYGGTNLMNTGELFF.

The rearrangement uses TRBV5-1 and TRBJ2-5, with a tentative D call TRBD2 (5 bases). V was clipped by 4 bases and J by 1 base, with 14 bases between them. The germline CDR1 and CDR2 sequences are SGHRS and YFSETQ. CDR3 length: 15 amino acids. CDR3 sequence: CASSLIRRGQETQYF. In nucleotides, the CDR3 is TGCGCCAGCAGCCTAATCCGCCGGGGCCAAGAGACCCAGTACTTC.

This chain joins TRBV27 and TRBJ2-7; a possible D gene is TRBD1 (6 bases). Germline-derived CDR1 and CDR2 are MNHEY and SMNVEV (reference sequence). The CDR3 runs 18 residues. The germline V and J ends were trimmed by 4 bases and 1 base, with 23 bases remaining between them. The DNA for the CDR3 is TGTGCCAGCAGTTACTCTGGCAGGGGTGTAACACTGTCCTACGAGCAGTACTTC. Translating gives CASSYSGRGVTLSYEQYF.

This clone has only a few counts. The CDR3 DNA follows: TGTGCCAGCAGCTTGCCCAGCCAAGAGACCCAGTACTTC. This translates into CASSLPSQETQYF. V gene TRBV5-6 combines with J gene TRBJ2-5; no definite D call. The V gene's germline CDR1 is SGHDT and CDR2 YYEEEE. The CDR3 sequence is 13 residues long. V lost 1 base to trimming and J lost 1 base, with 5 bases between them.

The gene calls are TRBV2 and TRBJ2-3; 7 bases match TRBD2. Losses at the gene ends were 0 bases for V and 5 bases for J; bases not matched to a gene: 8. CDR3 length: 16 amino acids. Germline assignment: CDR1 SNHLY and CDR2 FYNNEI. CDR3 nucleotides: TGTGCCAGCAGTGAAGCGAGACCGGGGGGTTTAGATACGCAGTATTTT. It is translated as CASSEARPGGLDTQYF.

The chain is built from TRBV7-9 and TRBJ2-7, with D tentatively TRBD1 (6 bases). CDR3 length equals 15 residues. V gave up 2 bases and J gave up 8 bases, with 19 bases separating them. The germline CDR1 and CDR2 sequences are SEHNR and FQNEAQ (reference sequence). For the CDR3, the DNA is TGTGCCAGCAGCTTACCGGGACACCGATTGTGGAAGCAGTACTTC. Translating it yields CASSLPGHRLWKQYF.

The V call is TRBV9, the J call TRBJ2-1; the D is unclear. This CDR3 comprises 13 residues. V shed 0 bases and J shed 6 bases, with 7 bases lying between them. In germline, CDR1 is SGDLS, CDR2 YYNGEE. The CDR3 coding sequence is TGTGCCAGCAGCGTAGGGGGTAGCAATGAGCAGTTCTTC. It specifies CASSVGGSNEQFF. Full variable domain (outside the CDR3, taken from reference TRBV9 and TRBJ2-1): DSGVTQTPKHLITATGQRVTLRCSPRSGDLSVYWYQQSLDQGLQFLIQYYNGEERAKGNILERFSAQQFPDLHSELNLSSLELGDSALYFCASSVGGSNEQFFGPGTRLTVL.

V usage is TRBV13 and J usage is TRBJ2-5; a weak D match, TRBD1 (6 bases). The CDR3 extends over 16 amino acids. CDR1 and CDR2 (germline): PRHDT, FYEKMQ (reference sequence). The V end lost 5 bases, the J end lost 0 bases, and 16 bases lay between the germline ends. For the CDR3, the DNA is TGTGCCAGCAGCACTTCCGGGACATCGTACCAAGAGACCCAGTACTTC. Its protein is CASSTSGTSYQETQYF.

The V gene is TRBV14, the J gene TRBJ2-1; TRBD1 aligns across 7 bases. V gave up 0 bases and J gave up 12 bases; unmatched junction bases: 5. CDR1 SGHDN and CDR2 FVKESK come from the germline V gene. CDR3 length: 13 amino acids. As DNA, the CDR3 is TGTGCCAGCAGCCAAGATCCCAGGGGGATGCAGTTCTTC. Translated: CASSQDPRGMQFF.

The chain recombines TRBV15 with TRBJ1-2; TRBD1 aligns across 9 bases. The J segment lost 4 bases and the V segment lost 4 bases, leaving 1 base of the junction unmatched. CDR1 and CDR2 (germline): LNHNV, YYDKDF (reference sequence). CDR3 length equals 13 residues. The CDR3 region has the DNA TGTGCCACCAGCACGACAGGGGGCTATGGCTACACCTTC. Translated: CATSTTGGYGYTF.

As DNA, the CDR3 is TGTGCCAGCAGACAGGGGGTAGTTGAGACCCAGTACTTC. Its protein product is CASRQGVVETQYF. The chain combines TRBV2 with TRBJ2-5; 8 nucleotides line up with TRBD1. V gave up 6 bases and J gave up 5 bases; unmatched junction bases: 5. The CDR3 spans 13 residues. CDR1 and CDR2 (germline): SNHLY, FYNNEI.

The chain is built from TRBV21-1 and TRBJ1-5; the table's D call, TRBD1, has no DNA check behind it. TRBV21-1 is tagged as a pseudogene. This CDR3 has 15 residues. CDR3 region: CASSKGQGGGQPQHF. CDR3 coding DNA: TGTGCCAGCAGCAAGGGACAGGGGGGTGGTCAGCCCCAGCATTTT.

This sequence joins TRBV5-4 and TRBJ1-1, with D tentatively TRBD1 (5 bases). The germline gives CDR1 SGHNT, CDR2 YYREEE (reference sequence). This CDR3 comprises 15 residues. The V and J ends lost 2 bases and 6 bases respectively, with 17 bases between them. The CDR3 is CASSFQGAFDAEAFF. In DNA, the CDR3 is TGTGCCAGCAGCTTCCAAGGGGCTTTCGACGCTGAAGCTTTCTTT.